The clone carrying this T cell receptor (beta chain) was seen repeatedly, ten times or more. TCRdb reanalysed the PCR reads using MiXCR and keeps one entry per CDR3 protein. Of approximately 630,000 distinct CDR3 sequences in the sample, 25% were seen once. The data were obtained in a study of molecular identifiers for immune sequencing clone quantification. Source material: naive CD8+ T cells from blood, with Jurkat cell RNA spiked in. Subset indicated: FACS-sorted CD8+CD4-CCR7+CD45RA+ naive T cells. The clonotype comes from a human donor in good health. Some libraries in this study had Jurkat cell RNA spiked in.

In nucleotides, the CDR3 is TGTGCCAGCAGCAGTAGCGACAGTCCCCTTTACAATGAGCAGTTCTTC. Protein sequence: CASSSSDSPLYNEQFF. This chain uses TRBV5-4 with TRBJ2-1; D could derive from TRBD1 or TRBD2 (5 bases each). Germline loops: CDR1 SGHNT, CDR2 YYREEE (reference sequence). V lost 4 bases, J lost 4 bases, and 18 bases lay in between. CDR3 length: 16 amino acids.